These T cell receptor beta chains were read from a single sample in a study of blood T cells in healthy people across ages. One entry per CDR3 protein results from TCRdb running MiXCR on the 5' RACE reads. This sample has 700,000 to 900,000 distinct CDR3 sequences, with roughly 50% found just once. The sequenced material came from blood. These receptors came from a man at least 80 years old in good health. The CDR3 runs from the conserved cysteine through the conserved F or W. The D gene is left open where the match is weak. Some rows mark clone size as missing; the rest say once, few, many or name a class of expanded clone.

d_call,j_call,v_call,cdr3_length,clone_size,cdr3_nt,cdr3_aa
TRBD2,TRBJ2-1,TRBV15,15,.,TGTGCCACCAGCACGACTAGCGGGAGATTAGATGAGCAGTTCTTC,CATSTTSGRLDEQFF
.,TRBJ2-1,TRBV28,15,.,TGTGCCAGCAGTTGGGAAGCTCTTTCCTACAATGAGCAGTTCTTC,CASSWEALSYNEQFF
.,TRBJ1-2,TRBV7-2,16,.,TGTGCCAGCAGCTTACAGCTCGCGGGGCACGACGGGGGCTACACCTTC,CASSLQLAGHDGGYTF
TRBD1,TRBJ2-7,TRBV7-3,17,.,TGTGCCAGCAGCTTAGAGCCCCCGGGACAGCCGGCCTACGAGCAGTACTTC,CASSLEPPGQPAYEQYF
.,TRBJ2-7,TRBV7-9,15,.,TGTGCCAGCAGCTTAAGGGGGACTGGCGGTTACGAGCAGTACTTC,CASSLRGTGGYEQYF
.,TRBJ1-2,TRBV29-1,14,.,TGCAGCGTGGTACAGGAATCCCTTTACTATGGCTACACCTTC,CSVVQESLYYGYTF
TRBD1,TRBJ2-7,TRBV6-5,15,.,TGTGCCAGCAAGGGTGGACAGGGGAGTTGGGACGAGCAGTACTTC,CASKGGQGSWDEQYF
.,TRBJ2-7,TRBV6-1,12,.,TGTGCCACTACGGACAGAACCTACGAGCAGTACTTC,CATTDRTYEQYF
TRBD1,TRBJ2-7,TRBV14,17,.,TGTGCCAACAGCTCCCACCCAACCGGGACAGGGGAGGATGAGCAGTACTTC,CANSSHPTGTGEDEQYF
.,TRBJ2-1,TRBV5-1,13,few,TGCGCCAGCAGTTTAGAAGGGTTTAATGAGCAGTTCTTC,CASSLEGFNEQFF
.,TRBJ2-7,TRBV14,15,.,TGTGCCAGCAGCCAAGATGTGAAGGAGAGCCACGAGCAGTACTTC,CASSQDVKESHEQYF
.,TRBJ2-3,TRBV18,10,.,TGTGCCAGCCAGGATTATACGCAGTATTTT,CASQDYTQYF
TRBD1,TRBJ2-1,TRBV5-1,14,.,TGCGCCAGCAGCTTGGGGGTGGACAGGGATGAGCAGTTCTTC,CASSLGVDRDEQFF
.,TRBJ1-1,TRBV15,15,.,TGTGCCACCAGCAGAGAGAGGGCGAGGAACACTGAAGCTTTCTTT,CATSRERARNTEAFF
.,TRBJ2-3,TRBV2,13,.,TGTGCCAGCAGTGAAGCGCAAGGCAGATACGCGTATTTT,CASSEAQGRYAYF
.,TRBJ1-2,TRBV5-1,13,.,TGCGCCAGCAGCTTGGCGGACCGATATGGCTACACCTTC,CASSLADRYGYTF
.,TRBJ2-3,TRBV6-2/TRBV6-3,17,.,TGTGCCAGCAGACCATCCGTGGGGACGTTAAAGCACAGATACGCGTATTTT,CASRPSVGTLKHRYAYF
.,TRBJ2-3,TRBV6-5,13,few,TGTGCCAGCAGTTACGGGCCAGGCCAATACGCGTATTTT,CASSYGPGQYAYF
.,TRBJ2-5,TRBV27,15,few,TGTGCCAGCAGTCCCCTGGAGGGCCTAGGTGAGACCCAGTACTTC,CASSPLEGLGETQYF
.,TRBJ2-7,TRBV20-1,13,few,TGCAGTGCTAGAGATATACAGATTTACGAGCAGTACTTC,CSARDIQIYEQYF
.,TRBJ2-7,TRBV20-1,15,.,TGCAGTGCTAGAGATGCGCAGGCCGGAGGGAACGAGCAGTACTTC,CSARDAQAGGNEQYF